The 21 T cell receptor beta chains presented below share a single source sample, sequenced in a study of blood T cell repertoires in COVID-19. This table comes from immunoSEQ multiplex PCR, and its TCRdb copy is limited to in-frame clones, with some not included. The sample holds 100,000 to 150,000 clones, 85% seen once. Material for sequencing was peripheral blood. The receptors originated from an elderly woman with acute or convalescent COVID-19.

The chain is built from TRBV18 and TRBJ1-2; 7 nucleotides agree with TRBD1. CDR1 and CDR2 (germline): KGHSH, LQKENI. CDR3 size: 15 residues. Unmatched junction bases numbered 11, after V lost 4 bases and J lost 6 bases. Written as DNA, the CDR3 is TGTGCCAGCTCACTTGGAGGACAGGACATAAATGGCTACACCTTC. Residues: CASSLGGQDINGYTF.

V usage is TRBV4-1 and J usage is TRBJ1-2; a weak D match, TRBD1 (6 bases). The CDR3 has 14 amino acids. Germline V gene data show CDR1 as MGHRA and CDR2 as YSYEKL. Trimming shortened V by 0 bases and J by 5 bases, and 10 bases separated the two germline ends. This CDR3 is CASSQDPGAYGYTF. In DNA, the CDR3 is TGCGCCAGCAGCCAAGATCCAGGGGCGTATGGCTACACCTTC.

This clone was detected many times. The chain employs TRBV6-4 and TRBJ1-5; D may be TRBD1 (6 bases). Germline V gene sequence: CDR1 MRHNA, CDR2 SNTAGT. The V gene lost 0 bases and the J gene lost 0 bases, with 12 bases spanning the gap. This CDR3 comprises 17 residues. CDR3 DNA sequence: TGTGCCAGCAGTGACTCGATCAGGGGAAATAGCAATCAGCCCCAGCATTTT. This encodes CASSDSIRGNSNQPQHF.

The CDR3 spells CASSRGGTEAFF. CDR3 in DNA: TGTGCCAGCAGCAGGGGTGGTACTGAAGCTTTCTTT. The chain carries TRBV5-6 and TRBJ1-1; tentatively, D is TRBD1 (5 bases). This CDR3 has 12 residues. CDR1 and CDR2 (germline): SGHDT, YYEEEE. Trimming took off 4 bases at V and 5 bases at J, with 9 bases between the two ends.

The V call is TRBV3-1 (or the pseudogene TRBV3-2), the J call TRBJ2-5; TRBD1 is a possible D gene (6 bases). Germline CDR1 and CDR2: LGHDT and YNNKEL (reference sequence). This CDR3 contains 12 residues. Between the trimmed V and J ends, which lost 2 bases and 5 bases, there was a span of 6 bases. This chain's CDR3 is CASSQRGETQYF. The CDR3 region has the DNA TGTGCCAGCAGCCAAAGGGGGGAGACCCAGTACTTC.

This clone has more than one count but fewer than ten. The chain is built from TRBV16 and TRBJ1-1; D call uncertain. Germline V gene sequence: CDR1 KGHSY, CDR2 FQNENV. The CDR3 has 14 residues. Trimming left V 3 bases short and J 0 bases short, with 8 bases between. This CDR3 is CASSQNGLNTEAFF. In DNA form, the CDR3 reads TGTGCCAGCAGCCAGAACGGTTTGAACACTGAAGCTTTCTTT.

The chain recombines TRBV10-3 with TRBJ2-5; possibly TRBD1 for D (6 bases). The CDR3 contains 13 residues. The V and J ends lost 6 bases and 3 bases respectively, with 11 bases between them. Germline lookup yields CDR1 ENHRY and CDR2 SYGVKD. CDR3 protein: CAISPGVEETQYF. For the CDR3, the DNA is TGTGCCATCAGCCCAGGGGTTGAAGAGACCCAGTACTTC.

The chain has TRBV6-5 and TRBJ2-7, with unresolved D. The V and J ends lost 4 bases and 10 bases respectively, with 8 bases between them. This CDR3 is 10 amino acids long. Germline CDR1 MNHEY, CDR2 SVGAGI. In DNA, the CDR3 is TGTGCCAGCAGTTTCCTAGACCAGTACTTC. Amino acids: CASSFLDQYF.

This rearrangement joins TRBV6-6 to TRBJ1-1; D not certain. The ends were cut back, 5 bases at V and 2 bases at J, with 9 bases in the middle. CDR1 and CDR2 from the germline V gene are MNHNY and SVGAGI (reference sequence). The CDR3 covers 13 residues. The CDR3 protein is CASSPPPNTEAFF. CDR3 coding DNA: TGTGCCAGCAGTCCCCCCCCAAACACTGAAGCTTTCTTT.

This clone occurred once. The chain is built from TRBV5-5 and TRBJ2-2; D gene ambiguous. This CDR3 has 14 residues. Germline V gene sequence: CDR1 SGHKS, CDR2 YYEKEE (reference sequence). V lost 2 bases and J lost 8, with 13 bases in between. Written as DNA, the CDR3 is TGTGCCAGCAGCTTTGGCAGCCCAGCGGGGGAGCTGTTTTTT. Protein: CASSFGSPAGELFF.

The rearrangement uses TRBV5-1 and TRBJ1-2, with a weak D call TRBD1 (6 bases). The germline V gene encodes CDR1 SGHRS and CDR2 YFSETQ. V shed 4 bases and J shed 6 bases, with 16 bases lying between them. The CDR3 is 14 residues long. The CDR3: CASSVGGAGDGYTF. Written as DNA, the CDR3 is TGCGCCAGCAGCGTTGGGGGCGCGGGGGATGGCTACACCTTC.

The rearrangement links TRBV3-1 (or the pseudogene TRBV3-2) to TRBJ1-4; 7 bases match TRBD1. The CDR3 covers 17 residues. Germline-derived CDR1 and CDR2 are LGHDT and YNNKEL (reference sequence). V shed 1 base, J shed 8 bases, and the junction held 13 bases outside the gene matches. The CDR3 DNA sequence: TGTGCCAGCAGCCAAGTTATAGGGGGCGCGAAGGGGGAAAAACTGTTTTTT. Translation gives CASSQVIGGAKGEKLFF.

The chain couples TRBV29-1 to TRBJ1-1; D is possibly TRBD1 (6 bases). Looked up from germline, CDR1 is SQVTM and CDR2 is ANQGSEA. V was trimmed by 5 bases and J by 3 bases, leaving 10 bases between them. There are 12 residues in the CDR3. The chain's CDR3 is CSVREGDTEAFF. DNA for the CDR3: TGCAGCGTTAGAGAGGGGGACACTGAAGCTTTCTTT.

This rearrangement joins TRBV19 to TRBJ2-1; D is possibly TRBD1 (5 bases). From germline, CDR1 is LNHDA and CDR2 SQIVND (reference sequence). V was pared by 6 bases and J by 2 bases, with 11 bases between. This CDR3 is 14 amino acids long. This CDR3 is CASSVQGTYNEQFF. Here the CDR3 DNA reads TGTGCCAGTAGCGTGCAGGGTACCTACAATGAGCAGTTCTTC.

CDR3 sequence: CASSLGRGTSGYNEQFF. As DNA, the CDR3 is TGTGCCAGCAGCTTAGGACGTGGGACTAGCGGCTACAATGAGCAGTTCTTC. The gene calls are TRBV11-3 and TRBJ2-1, with 11 bases identical to TRBD2. J lost 3 bases, V lost 1 base, and 5 bases had no gene match. The germline gives CDR1 SGHNT, CDR2 YENEEA. The CDR3 has 17 residues.

The CDR3 loop reads CASSFIYSSYNEQFF. The DNA for the CDR3 is TGTGCCAGCAGCTTTATTTACAGCTCCTACAATGAGCAGTTCTTC. This rearrangement joins TRBV13 to TRBJ2-1; D uncertain. The CDR3 has 15 residues. V dropped 3 bases and J dropped 0 bases, with 9 bases sitting between them. Germline-derived CDR1 and CDR2 are PRHDT and FYEKMQ (reference sequence).

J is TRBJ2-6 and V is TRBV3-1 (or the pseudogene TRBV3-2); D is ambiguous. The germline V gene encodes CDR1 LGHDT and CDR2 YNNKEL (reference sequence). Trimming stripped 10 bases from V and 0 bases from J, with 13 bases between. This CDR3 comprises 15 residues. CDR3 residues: CATAERFSGANVLTF. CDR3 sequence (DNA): TGTGCCACCGCCGAACGGTTCTCTGGGGCCAACGTCCTGACTTTC.

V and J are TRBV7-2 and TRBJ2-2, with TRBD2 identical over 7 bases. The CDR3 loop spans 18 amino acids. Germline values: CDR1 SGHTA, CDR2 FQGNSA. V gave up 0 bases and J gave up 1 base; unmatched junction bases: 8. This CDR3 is CASSLARGGLLNTGELFF. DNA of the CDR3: TGTGCCAGCAGCTTAGCGCGTGGGGGACTATTGAACACCGGGGAGCTGTTTTTT.

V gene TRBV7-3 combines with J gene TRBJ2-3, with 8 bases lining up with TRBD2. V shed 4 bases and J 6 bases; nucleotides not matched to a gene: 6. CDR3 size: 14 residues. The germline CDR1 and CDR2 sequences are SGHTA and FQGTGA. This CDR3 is CASSSGLAVDTQYF. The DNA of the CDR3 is TGTGCCAGCAGCTCCGGACTAGCTGTGGATACGCAGTATTTT.

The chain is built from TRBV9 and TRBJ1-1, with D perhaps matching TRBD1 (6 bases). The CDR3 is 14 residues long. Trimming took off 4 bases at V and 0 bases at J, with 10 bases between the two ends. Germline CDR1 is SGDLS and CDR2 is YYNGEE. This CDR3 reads CASSSRGMNTEAFF. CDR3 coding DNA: TGTGCCAGCAGCTCCAGGGGTATGAACACTGAAGCTTTCTTT.

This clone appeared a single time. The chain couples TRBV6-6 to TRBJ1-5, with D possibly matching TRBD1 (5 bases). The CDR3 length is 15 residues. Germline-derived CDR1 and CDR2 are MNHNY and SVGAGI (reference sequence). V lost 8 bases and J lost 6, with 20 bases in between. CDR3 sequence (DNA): TGTGCCAGCCAAACCGGGGCCACCGGGGGTCAGCCCCAGCATTTT. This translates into CASQTGATGGQPQHF.